The 17 T cell receptor beta chains below were found in one sample sequenced in a study of response to subunit inactivated influenza vaccine. TCRdb re-analysed the RT-PCR reads in MiXCR, keeping a single row per CDR3 protein. This sample has about 650,000 distinct CDR3 sequences; 11% to 15% occur once, and the top ten carry 7.6%. The starting material was PBMCs from blood, obtained around 14 days before vaccination. These TCRs come from a man between 45 and 60 years old who received an inactivated influenza vaccine.

The chain recombines TRBV20-1 with TRBJ2-7; D perhaps matches TRBD2 (6 bases). CDR3 length: 14 amino acids. Germline lookup yields CDR1 DFQATT and CDR2 SNEGSKA (reference sequence). The V end lost 5 bases, the J end lost 4 bases, and 18 bases lay between the germline ends. CDR3 amino acids: CSAPPPGTRYEQYF. For the CDR3, the DNA is TGCAGTGCTCCCCCCCCCGGGACTCGTTACGAGCAGTACTTC.

The chain combines TRBV5-1 with TRBJ2-7, with D possibly being TRBD2 (5 bases). Trimming removed 0 bases from V and 2 bases from J, with 9 bases in between. Germline CDR1 SGHRS, CDR2 YFSETQ. CDR3 length equals 14 residues. CDR3 residues: CASSLAGMTYEQYF. The DNA for the CDR3 is TGCGCCAGCAGCTTGGCGGGGATGACCTACGAGCAGTACTTC.

Only a few counts were recorded for this clonotype. The rearrangement joins TRBV4-1 to TRBJ1-5; tentatively, D is TRBD1 (6 bases). Trimming took 1 base from V and 3 from J, leaving 13 bases between them. Germline CDR1 is MGHRA and CDR2 is YSYEKL. CDR3 length: 16 residues. CDR3 sequence reads: CASSQGTRGPNQPQHF. CDR3 nucleotide sequence: TGCGCCAGCAGCCAAGGAACCCGGGGGCCCAATCAGCCCCAGCATTTT.

The chain employs TRBV12-3 or TRBV12-4 and TRBJ2-3, with 12 bases matching TRBD2. This CDR3 spans 16 amino acids. V shed 4 bases, J shed 4 bases, and the junction held 6 bases outside the gene matches. This chain's CDR3 is CASSSQGLAGPDTQYF. CDR3 in DNA: TGTGCCAGCAGTTCCCAGGGACTAGCGGGCCCAGATACGCAGTATTTT.

The table lists this clonotype with a few counts. The rearrangement links TRBV6-1 to TRBJ1-5, with 8 bases matching TRBD1. V was pared by 8 bases and J by 4 bases, with 10 bases of the junction left unmatched. Per germline, CDR1 MNHNS and CDR2 SASEGT. This CDR3 spans 15 amino acids. CDR3 nucleotide sequence: TGTGCCAGCCGACCTGCTAGACAGGGGAATCAGCCCCAGCATTTT. This translates into CASRPARQGNQPQHF.

This clonotype has a count of ten or more. The chain has TRBV2 and TRBJ1-6; no firm D call. V lost 1 base, J lost 7 bases, and 11 bases lay in between. This CDR3 comprises 15 residues. CDR1 and CDR2 (germline): SNHLY, FYNNEI. CDR3 DNA sequence: TGTGCCAGCAGTGAAGAGGGAAAATGGAATTCACCCCTCCACTTT. This sequence encodes CASSEEGKWNSPLHF.

The rearrangement uses TRBV19 and TRBJ2-1, with TRBD2 identical over 8 bases. Looked up from germline, CDR1 is LNHDA and CDR2 is SQIVND (reference sequence). V dropped 5 bases and J dropped 5; count of bases not matched to a gene: 14. The CDR3 runs to 17 residues. CDR3 region: CASSHNIGGGINNEQFF. In DNA form, the CDR3 reads TGTGCCAGTAGTCATAACATCGGCGGGGGGATCAACAATGAGCAGTTCTTC. Supplemented by reference TRBV19 and TRBJ2-1, the full variable domain reads DGGITQSPKYLFRKEGQNVTLSCEQNLNHDAMYWYRQDPGQGLRLIYYSQIVNDFQKGDIAEGYSVSREKKESFPLTVTSAQKNPTAFYLCASSHNIGGGINNEQFFGPGTRLTVL.

The chain combines TRBV27 with TRBJ2-1, with 7 bases identical to TRBD1. The CDR3 is 15 amino acids. Germline V gene lookup returns CDR1 MNHEY and CDR2 SMNVEV (reference sequence). With V trimmed by 7 bases and J by 2 bases, 8 bases remained unmatched. CDR3 region: CASINRDSAYNEQFF. In DNA, the CDR3 is TGTGCCAGCATCAACCGGGACAGTGCCTACAATGAGCAGTTCTTC.

This clonotype was counted only a few times. V gene TRBV27 combines with J gene TRBJ1-3; D gene uncertain. Trimming left V 4 bases short and J 8 bases short, with 12 bases between. Per the germline V gene, CDR1 is MNHEY and CDR2 is SMNVEV (reference sequence). The CDR3 is 13 amino acids. Here the CDR3 DNA reads TGTGCCAGCAGTTCGTGGGAGTCGGACACCATATATTTT. This translates into CASSSWESDTIYF.

This clonotype was detected only a few times. V is TRBV12-3 or TRBV12-4 and J is TRBJ2-3; D possibly uses TRBD1 or TRBD2 (7 bases each). CDR3 length equals 13 residues. The V gene lost 7 bases and the J gene lost 6 bases, with 14 bases spanning the gap. CDR3 protein: CASTDREGDTQYF. As DNA, the CDR3 is TGTGCCAGCACTGACAGGGAGGGTGATACGCAGTATTTT.

The chain has TRBV7-2 and TRBJ2-3; D is uncertain. The length of the CDR3 is 15 residues. V was trimmed by 10 bases and J by 1 base, leaving 18 bases between them. Germline CDR1 SGHTA, CDR2 FQGNSA. The CDR3 DNA reads as TGTGCCACCTCCTCGAGGATGACTGGCACAGATACGCAGTATTTT. Residues: CATSSRMTGTDTQYF.

This clonotype appeared a few times. The J gene is TRBJ1-2, the V gene TRBV2, with no clear D. Germline-derived CDR1 and CDR2 are SNHLY and FYNNEI. CDR3 length equals 15 residues. The V end was cut by 4 bases, the J end by 7 bases, with 19 bases between. The CDR3 here is CASSARSRSASGYTF. The CDR3 nucleotides are TGTGCCAGCAGTGCGAGGAGCAGATCGGCTTCTGGCTACACCTTC.

J is TRBJ2-7 and V is TRBV6-1, with D hard to call. The germline V and J ends were trimmed by 5 bases and 1 base, with 12 bases remaining between them. This CDR3 region has 14 residues. The germline gives CDR1 MNHNS, CDR2 SASEGT. CDR3 amino acids: CASSQMSLSYEQYF. The DNA of the CDR3 is TGTGCCAGCAGTCAAATGTCGCTTTCCTACGAGCAGTACTTC.

This clonotype was seen more than once but under ten times. The gene calls are TRBV5-6 and TRBJ2-7, with 9 bases matching TRBD1. This CDR3 has 13 amino acids. The germline V gene has CDR1 SGHDT and CDR2 YYEEEE. V shed 6 bases and J 5 bases; nucleotides not matched to a gene: 6. The chain's CDR3 is CASTWTGENEQYF. The CDR3 nucleotides are TGTGCCAGCACATGGACAGGGGAGAACGAGCAGTACTTC.

This clonotype has only a few counts. V is TRBV6-1 and J is TRBJ1-2; D gene unclear. Germline V lookup: CDR1 MNHNS, CDR2 SASEGT. The CDR3 is 13 amino acids. Trimming took 8 bases from V and 6 from J, leaving 16 bases between them. The CDR3 bases are TGTGCCAGCGTAGGTCTGTCCTCGGATGGCTACACCTTC. It is translated as CASVGLSSDGYTF.

The rearrangement links TRBV20-1 to TRBJ2-7, with 11 bases aligning to TRBD2. The V and J ends lost 6 bases and 3 bases, in that order; junction bases with no gene match: 7. In germline, CDR1 is DFQATT, CDR2 SNEGSKA (reference sequence). The CDR3 totals 14 residues. Here the CDR3 reads CSAAPSGRYYEQYF. The CDR3 DNA reads TGCAGTGCCGCCCCTAGCGGGAGGTACTACGAGCAGTACTTC.

The rearrangement links TRBV19 to TRBJ2-1; the match to TRBD2 covers 8 bases. Losses at the gene ends were 4 bases for V and 0 bases for J; bases not matched to a gene: 5. The CDR3 is 16 amino acids. Looked up from germline, CDR1 is LNHDA and CDR2 is SQIVND (reference sequence). The CDR3 loop is CASSTQAGVSYNEQFF. In DNA, the CDR3 is TGTGCCAGTAGTACCCAAGCGGGGGTCTCCTACAATGAGCAGTTCTTC.